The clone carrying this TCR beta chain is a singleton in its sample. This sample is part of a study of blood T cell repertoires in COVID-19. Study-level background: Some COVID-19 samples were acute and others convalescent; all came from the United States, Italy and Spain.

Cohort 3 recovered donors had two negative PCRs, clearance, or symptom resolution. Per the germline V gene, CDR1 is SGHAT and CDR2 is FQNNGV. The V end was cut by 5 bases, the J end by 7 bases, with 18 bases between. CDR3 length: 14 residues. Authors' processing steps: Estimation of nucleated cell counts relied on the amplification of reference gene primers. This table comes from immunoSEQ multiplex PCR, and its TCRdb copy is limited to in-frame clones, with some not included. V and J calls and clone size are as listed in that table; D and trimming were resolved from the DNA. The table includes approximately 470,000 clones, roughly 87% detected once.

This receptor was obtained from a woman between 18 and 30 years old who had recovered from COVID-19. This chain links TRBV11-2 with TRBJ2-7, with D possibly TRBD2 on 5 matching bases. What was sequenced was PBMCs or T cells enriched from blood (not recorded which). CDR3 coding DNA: TGTGCCAGCAGCGCTAACCTACTAGTGAGGGAGCAGTACTTC. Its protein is CASSANLLVREQYF.